These 30 T cell receptor beta chains came from one sample sequenced in a study of shared clonotypes between healthy human individuals. The naive CD8 fraction comprised CD45RO-negative cells positively selected for CCR7 and excluded terminally differentiated effector memory CD45RA+ cells. The repertoire was sequenced with immunoSEQ multiplex PCR; TCRdb's copy has only in-frame clones and lacks some. The repertoire holds about 2.1 million clones, with 93% as singletons. The source material was naive CD8+ T cells from PBMCs. Receptors were obtained from a man in his late teens or twenties in good health. Some clones in this sample may be carry-over from other donors' samples.

This clone has only one observation. This chain joins TRBV27 and TRBJ2-5, with 9 bases lining up with TRBD1. CDR1 is MNHEY, CDR2 SMNVEV, per germline (reference sequence). Trimming at V came to 5 bases and at J to 6 bases, leaving 4 bases not matched to a gene. This CDR3 contains 13 residues. The CDR3 spells CASSPGQGKTQYF. In DNA, the CDR3 is TGTGCCAGCAGTCCCGGACAGGGGAAGACCCAGTACTTC.

V usage is TRBV27 and J usage is TRBJ2-1; 13 positions agree with TRBD2. CDR1 and CDR2 from the germline V gene are MNHEY and SMNVEV (reference sequence). This CDR3 region has 15 residues. The J segment lost 9 bases and the V segment lost 5 bases, leaving 7 bases of the junction unmatched. The CDR3 coding sequence is TGTGCCAGCAGTGAACTAGCGGGAGGGGGGGGTGAGCAGTTCTTC. This gives the protein CASSELAGGGGEQFF.

V usage is TRBV29-1 and J usage is TRBJ2-1, with 9 bases matching TRBD2. J was trimmed by 8 bases and V by 5 bases; bases with no gene match: 7. Looked up from germline, CDR1 is SQVTM and CDR2 is ANQGSEA. The CDR3 extends over 13 amino acids. CDR3 DNA sequence: TGCAGCGTTCGAGGCGGGAGGGCCGATGAGCAGTTCTTC. Residues: CSVRGGRADEQFF.

There are a few counts of this clone. Here the CDR3 reads CSVEEDRGYGYTF. CDR3 coding DNA: TGCAGCGTTGAAGAGGACAGGGGATATGGCTACACCTTC. The chain carries TRBV29-1 and TRBJ1-2, with TRBD1 matching over 9 bases. CDR1 and CDR2 (germline): SQVTM, ANQGSEA. This CDR3 has 13 residues. V shed 0 bases, J shed 5 bases, and the junction held 1 base outside the gene matches.

A single count supports this clone. The same CDR3 is also encoded by other DNA sequences in this sample. This sequence joins TRBV27 and TRBJ2-3; the D gene is possibly TRBD2 (5 bases). Per germline, CDR1 MNHEY and CDR2 SMNVEV (reference sequence). Trimming removed 2 bases at V and 1 base at J, with 7 bases between. CDR3 length: 14 residues. The DNA of the CDR3 is TGTGCCAGCAGTTTACTAGCAGGCACAGATACGCAGTATTTT. Protein: CASSLLAGTDTQYF.

Concerning this clone: The identical CDR3 is also encoded by other nucleotide sequences in the sample. This rearrangement joins TRBV12-5 to TRBJ2-7; D is ambiguous. Germline lookup yields CDR1 LGHNT and CDR2 FRNRAP. Trimming cost V 2 bases and J 5 bases, with 7 bases left between them. The CDR3 is 12 residues long. Here the CDR3 DNA reads TGTGCTAGTGGTTTGTCACCTGACGAGCAGTACTTC. Translating gives CASGLSPDEQYF.

The rearrangement links TRBV4-3 to TRBJ2-1; 10 positions agree with TRBD2. The CDR3 has 18 residues. V shed 4 bases and J 0 bases; nucleotides not matched to a gene: 9. Germline V gene lookup returns CDR1 LGHNA and CDR2 YSLEER. The CDR3 sequence: CASSLGLADRSSYNEQFF. The CDR3 nucleotides read TGCGCCAGCAGCCTTGGACTAGCGGACCGTTCCTCCTACAATGAGCAGTTCTTC.

In its sample, this clone was seen a few times. The rearrangement joins TRBV28 to TRBJ1-5; D not certain. Germline lookup yields CDR1 MDHEN and CDR2 SYDVKM. CDR3 length: 13 residues. V lost 6 bases and J lost 1, with 7 bases in between. CDR3 DNA: TGTGCCAGCAGAAGTTTGAGCAATCAGCCCCAGCATTTT. Translation gives CASRSLSNQPQHF.

The chain recombines TRBV2 with TRBJ2-7; 9 nucleotides line up with TRBD1. The CDR3 totals 15 residues. Per germline, CDR1 SNHLY and CDR2 FYNNEI. The J segment lost 2 bases and the V segment lost 6 bases, leaving 8 bases of the junction unmatched. The CDR3 DNA reads as TGTGCCAGCAGGGTAGGACAGGGGATAACCTACGAGCAGTACTTC. Translated: CASRVGQGITYEQYF.

This rearrangement joins TRBV15 to TRBJ2-3, with 11 nucleotides matching TRBD1. The CDR3 spans 16 residues. The germline V gene has CDR1 LNHNV and CDR2 YYDKDF (reference sequence). V shed 4 bases, J shed 2 bases, and the junction held 5 bases outside the gene matches. The CDR3 protein is CATSIGTGGPTDTQYF. CDR3 sequence (DNA): TGTGCCACCAGCATTGGGACAGGGGGACCCACAGATACGCAGTATTTT.

Only one count was recorded for this clone. The chain combines TRBV10-3 with TRBJ2-7, with a possible D match to TRBD2 (6 bases). Germline CDR1 is ENHRY and CDR2 is SYGVKD. The V end lost 6 bases, the J end lost 2 bases, and 20 bases lay between the germline ends. The CDR3 is 16 amino acids. CDR3 coding DNA: TGTGCCATCAGCCCCCCCGGGGTAGCGGCTGCCTACGAGCAGTACTTC. Amino acid sequence: CAISPPGVAAAYEQYF.

This clone was seen more than once but under ten times. Written as DNA, the CDR3 is TGTGCCAGCAGCCCCATAAGTAGGGTTGGCACCGGGGAGCTGTTTTTT. Its protein is CASSPISRVGTGELFF. This sequence joins TRBV9 and TRBJ2-2; D uncertain. The germline CDR1 and CDR2 sequences are SGDLS and YYNGEE. CDR3 size: 16 residues. V was clipped by 4 bases and J by 4 bases, with 17 bases between them.

The V gene is TRBV18, the J gene TRBJ2-5, with TRBD2 matching over 8 bases. The germline gives CDR1 KGHSH, CDR2 LQKENI. The CDR3 is 15 residues long. V lost 2 bases to trimming and J lost 0 bases; unmatched junction nucleotides: 2. CDR3 DNA sequence: TGTGCCAGCTCACCATGGCGGGAGGACCAAGAGACCCAGTACTTC. Its protein product is CASSPWREDQETQYF. The variable domain in full, with the rest retrieved from reference TRBV18 and TRBJ2-5, is NAGVMQNPRHLVRRRGQEARLRCSPMKGHSHVYWYRQLPEEGLKFMVYLQKENIIDESGMPKERFSAEFPKEGPSILRIQQVVRGDSAAYFCASSPWREDQETQYFGPGTRLLVL.

In its sample, this clone was seen a few times. The chain carries TRBV9 and TRBJ1-1; no definite D call. Germline V gene data show CDR1 as SGDLS and CDR2 as YYNGEE. Trimming removed 0 bases from V and 6 bases from J, with 6 bases in between. The CDR3 spans 12 residues. CDR3 sequence: CASSVAGSEAFF. The CDR3 DNA reads as TGTGCCAGCAGCGTAGCCGGGTCTGAAGCTTTCTTT.

V usage is TRBV13 and J usage is TRBJ2-3; D is ambiguous. CDR1 is PRHDT, CDR2 FYEKMQ, per germline (reference sequence). Trimming took 2 bases from V and 6 from J, leaving 21 bases between them. CDR3 length: 17 amino acids. CDR3 nucleotides: TGTGCCAGCAGCTTATTCCCGGGCCCCCCGTTACCGGATACGCAGTATTTT. Residues: CASSLFPGPPLPDTQYF.

J is TRBJ1-4 and V is TRBV9, with D possibly TRBD1 on 5 matching bases. The CDR3 has 15 residues. Trimming pared 4 bases from V and 6 bases from J, leaving 16 bases between. Germline V gives CDR1 SGDLS, CDR2 YYNGEE. This CDR3 reads CASSSTGTGYEKLFF. The CDR3 DNA reads as TGTGCCAGCAGCTCTACTGGGACGGGGTATGAAAAACTGTTTTTT.

The chain carries TRBV7-6 and TRBJ1-4; D remains unclear. The CDR3 is made up of 13 amino acids. V gave up 0 bases and J gave up 5 bases, with 4 bases separating them. CDR1 is SGHVS, CDR2 FNYEAQ, per germline. This chain's CDR3 is CASSLARNEKLFF. CDR3 DNA: TGTGCCAGCAGCTTAGCCAGAAATGAAAAACTGTTTTTT. Complete variable domain (other parts from reference TRBV7-6 and TRBJ1-4): GAGVSQSPRYKVTKRGQDVALRCDPISGHVSLYWYRQALGQGPEFLTYFNYEAQQDKSGLPNDRFSAERPEGSISTLTIQRTEQRDSAMYRCASSLARNEKLFFGSGTQLSVL.

The chain has TRBV29-1 and TRBJ2-1; 8 bases align to TRBD2. Losses at the gene ends were 3 bases for V and 8 bases for J; bases not matched to a gene: 18. Per the germline V gene, CDR1 is SQVTM and CDR2 is ANQGSEA. The CDR3 totals 17 residues. CDR3 DNA sequence: TGCAGCGTTGAGTATCCGGTGATAGCGGGGACTCGGGATGAGCAGTTCTTC. Its translation: CSVEYPVIAGTRDEQFF.

The chain employs TRBV4-1 and TRBJ2-1; maybe TRBD1 (7 bases). The V and J ends lost 4 bases and 10 bases respectively, with 11 bases between them. This CDR3 is built from 12 residues. Germline loops: CDR1 MGHRA, CDR2 YSYEKL. The CDR3 DNA is TGCGCCAGCAGCCCGCGGGACAGCGAGCAGTTCTTC. This codes for CASSPRDSEQFF.

The V gene is TRBV14, the J gene TRBJ2-3, with D perhaps matching TRBD2 (5 bases). Germline V gives CDR1 SGHDN, CDR2 FVKESK. V was trimmed by 3 bases and J by 4 bases, leaving 14 bases between them. The CDR3 has 15 amino acids. The CDR3 loop is CASSHGSTRSDTQYF. The CDR3 coding sequence is TGTGCCAGCAGCCACGGCAGCACTAGATCAGATACGCAGTATTTT.

The chain recombines TRBV14 with TRBJ2-1; TRBD2 aligns across 12 bases. With V trimmed by 3 bases and J by 6 bases, 9 bases remained unmatched. CDR3 length equals 17 residues. CDR1 is SGHDN, CDR2 FVKESK, per germline. The CDR3 is CASSHGLAGRRTNEQFF. CDR3 bases: TGTGCCAGCAGCCATGGACTAGCGGGAAGACGGACCAATGAGCAGTTCTTC.

The chain couples TRBV9 to TRBJ2-5, with D unresolved. V lost 3 bases, J lost 7 bases, and 13 bases lay in between. The germline gives CDR1 SGDLS, CDR2 YYNGEE. This CDR3 has 13 amino acids. The CDR3 sequence: CASSGRTLGTQYF. CDR3 DNA: TGTGCCAGCAGCGGCCGGACCCTGGGGACCCAGTACTTC. The variable domain in full, completed from reference TRBV9 and TRBJ2-5, reads DSGVTQTPKHLITATGQRVTLRCSPRSGDLSVYWYQQSLDQGLQFLIQYYNGEERAKGNILERFSAQQFPDLHSELNLSSLELGDSALYFCASSGRTLGTQYFGPGTRLLVL.

This chain connects TRBV2 to TRBJ2-3, with TRBD2 as a possible D gene (7 bases). This CDR3 is 14 amino acids long. Germline CDR1 and CDR2: SNHLY and FYNNEI. Between the trimmed V and J ends, which lost 6 bases and 1 base, there was a span of 11 bases. CDR3 sequence: CASRGGQGTDTQYF. DNA for the CDR3: TGTGCCAGCAGGGGGGGGCAAGGCACAGATACGCAGTATTTT. Drawing the rest from reference TRBV2 and TRBJ2-3, the complete variable domain is EPEVTQTPSHQVTQMGQEVILRCVPISNHLYFYWYRQILGQKVEFLVSFYNNEISEKSEIFDDQFSVERPDGSNFTLKIRSTKLEDSAMYFCASRGGQGTDTQYFGPGTRLTVL.

This clone was detected only a few times. The junction differs from germline at one of its ends, possibly a read error. The J gene is TRBJ1-5, the V gene TRBV20-1, with D perhaps matching TRBD1 (5 bases). Germline V CDR1 and CDR2: DFQATT, SNEGSKA (reference sequence). This CDR3 spans 11 amino acids. The CDR3: CSAPWGDSTYF. Here the CDR3 DNA reads TGCAGTGCTCCCTGGGGAGACAGCACGTATTTT.

The chain joins TRBV6-6 to TRBJ2-7, with 7 nucleotides matching TRBD2. The germline gives CDR1 MNHNY, CDR2 SVGAGI (reference sequence). The V segment lost 6 bases and the J segment 4 bases; nucleotides outside the gene matches: 6. The CDR3 runs to 13 residues. This CDR3 reads CASRSSGPYEQYF. The CDR3 region has the DNA TGTGCCAGCAGATCTAGCGGACCTTACGAGCAGTACTTC.

The V and J genes are TRBV4-1 and TRBJ2-7; D gene ambiguous. The CDR3 is 18 residues long. Trimming stripped 0 bases from V and 3 bases from J, with 21 bases between. CDR1 MGHRA and CDR2 YSYEKL come from the germline V gene. Here the CDR3 DNA reads TGCGCCAGCAGCCAAGAAATAGGGCGAGGCAGATTAGTCTACGAGCAGTACTTC. This translates into CASSQEIGRGRLVYEQYF.

The chain links TRBV19 to TRBJ2-7; weak D call: TRBD2 (6 bases). The CDR3 loop spans 14 amino acids. V dropped 5 bases and J dropped 5 bases, with 16 bases sitting between them. CDR1 and CDR2 (germline): LNHDA, SQIVND (reference sequence). The CDR3 coding sequence is TGTGCCAGTAGTTCCCGGCTAGCGAGGCACGAGCAGTACTTC. Protein sequence: CASSSRLARHEQYF.

The CDR3, as DNA: TGTGCCAGTAGTTTCCCCCCAGGAGGCGCGAACACCGGGGAGCTGTTTTTT. Translation gives CASSFPPGGANTGELFF. This rearrangement joins TRBV19 to TRBJ2-2, with a tentative D call TRBD2 (5 bases). Per germline, CDR1 LNHDA and CDR2 SQIVND (reference sequence). This CDR3 has 17 residues. V lost 5 bases and J 0 bases, leaving 16 bases between the germline ends. Combining the CDR3 with reference TRBV19 and TRBJ2-2 gives the whole variable domain DGGITQSPKYLFRKEGQNVTLSCEQNLNHDAMYWYRQDPGQGLRLIYYSQIVNDFQKGDIAEGYSVSREKKESFPLTVTSAQKNPTAFYLCASSFPPGGANTGELFFGEGSRLTVL.

V is TRBV6-1 and J is TRBJ2-7, with a weak D call TRBD1 (6 bases). CDR1 and CDR2 (germline): MNHNS, SASEGT. The CDR3 totals 16 residues. Trimming cost V 3 bases and J 4 bases, with 19 bases left between them. The CDR3 DNA is TGTGCCAGCAGTGACACTCCATTAACAGGGAAATACGAGCAGTACTTC. Its translation is CASSDTPLTGKYEQYF.

This clone was counted once. The CDR3 protein is CASSARTGEHYGYTF. CDR3 DNA: TGTGCCAGCAGCGCCCGGACAGGGGAACACTATGGCTACACCTTC. The chain links TRBV13 to TRBJ1-2, with 9 bases matching TRBD1. Unmatched junction bases numbered 7, after V lost 5 bases and J lost 3 bases. The CDR3 is 15 amino acids. Germline CDR1 reads PRHDT; CDR2 reads FYEKMQ (reference sequence).